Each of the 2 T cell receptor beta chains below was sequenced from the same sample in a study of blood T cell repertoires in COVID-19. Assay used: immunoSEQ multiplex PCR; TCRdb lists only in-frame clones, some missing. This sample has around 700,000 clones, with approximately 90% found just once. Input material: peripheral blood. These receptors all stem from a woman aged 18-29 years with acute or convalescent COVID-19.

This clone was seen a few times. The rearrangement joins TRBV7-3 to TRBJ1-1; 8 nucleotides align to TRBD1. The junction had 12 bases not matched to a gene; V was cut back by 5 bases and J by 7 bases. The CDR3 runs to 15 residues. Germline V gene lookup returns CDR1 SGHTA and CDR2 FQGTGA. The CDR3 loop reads CASSRQIRGQGEAFF. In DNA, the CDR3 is TGTGCCAGCAGCCGCCAAATCAGGGGGCAGGGTGAAGCTTTCTTT.

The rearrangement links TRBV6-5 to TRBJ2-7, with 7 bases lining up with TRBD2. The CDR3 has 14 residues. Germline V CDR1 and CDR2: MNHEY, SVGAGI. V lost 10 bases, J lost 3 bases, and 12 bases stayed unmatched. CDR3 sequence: CATYRDRGDYEQYF. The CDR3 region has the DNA TGTGCCACCTATCGGGACCGGGGGGACTACGAGCAGTACTTC.